These 4 T cell receptor beta chains were sequenced from one sample in a study of cytotoxic CD8 clonotypes in ibrutinib-treated CLL. Profiled with immunoSEQ multiplex PCR; TCRdb holds only in-frame clones, not every one. The sample lists about 140,000 clones; roughly 90% were seen once. The specimen was PBMCs, collected after 12 months of ibrutinib treatment. The receptors come from a human donor with chronic lymphocytic leukemia.

The chain uses TRBV9 and TRBJ2-2; D unclear. The CDR3 is 16 residues long. The germline V and J ends were trimmed by 0 bases and 4 bases, with 13 bases remaining between them. Germline CDR1 SGDLS, CDR2 YYNGEE. CDR3 protein: CASSVGATPGTGELFF. DNA of the CDR3: TGTGCCAGCAGCGTAGGGGCTACCCCGGGCACCGGGGAGCTGTTTTTT.

This clone was seen more than once but under ten times. The chain uses TRBV5-1 and TRBJ2-3, with TRBD2 matching over 10 bases. The CDR3 runs 22 residues. The germline V gene has CDR1 SGHRS and CDR2 YFSETQ. Trimming cost V 3 bases and J 4 bases; bases outside gene matches: 26. This CDR3 reads CASSSTGVAGDFALAGADTQYF. The CDR3 DNA reads TGCGCCAGCAGCTCGACAGGGGTTGCCGGGGATTTTGCGCTAGCGGGAGCAGATACGCAGTATTTT.

The chain employs TRBV5-1 and TRBJ2-1; D is unresolved. Germline V gene sequence: CDR1 SGHRS, CDR2 YFSETQ. V lost 5 bases and J 4 bases, leaving 4 bases between the germline ends. The CDR3 is 11 amino acids. The chain's CDR3 is CASREYNEQFF. The CDR3 nucleotides are TGCGCCAGCAGAGAATACAATGAGCAGTTCTTC.

The chain uses TRBV2 and TRBJ2-2, with unresolved D. CDR1 SNHLY and CDR2 FYNNEI come from the germline V gene. Deletions cut 7 bases from V and 1 base from J, with 4 bases between. CDR3 length: 12 residues. CDR3 amino acids: CASILNTGELFF. The CDR3, as DNA: TGTGCCAGCATACTGAACACCGGGGAGCTGTTTTTT. The full variable domain, completed using reference TRBV2 and TRBJ2-2, is EPEVTQTPSHQVTQMGQEVILRCVPISNHLYFYWYRQILGQKVEFLVSFYNNEISEKSEIFDDQFSVERPDGSNFTLKIRSTKLEDSAMYFCASILNTGELFFGEGSRLTVL.